This T cell receptor beta chain was observed in a study of cytomegalovirus exposure and HLA in healthy donors. The wider study: Earlier work reported 95 million to 130 million unique TCR beta sequences from some 170 million T cells.

This donor lacks a recorded CMV serostatus. With respect to this clone: The target antigen is unknown.

PCR was performed using 60 Vbeta and 13 Jbeta primers. The protocol was immunoSEQ multiplex PCR, while the TCRdb copy is restricted to in-frame clones and leaves out a portion. The table lists 75,000 to 95,000 clones, more than 60% of them singletons. Study findings and constraints: The sole available immune exposure information was CMV serostatus. Accurate prediction of most subjects' HLA-A and HLA-B alleles from TCR beta sequences was reported.

Source material: PBMCs. This clonotype was obtained from a human donor in good health.

This CDR3 reads CASSDGQSKDQPQHF. The CDR3 nucleotides are TGTGCCAGCAGTGATGGACAGAGTAAGGATCAGCCCCAGCATTTT. The chain has TRBV6-1 and TRBJ1-5; a possible D gene is TRBD1 (6 bases). This CDR3 region has 15 residues. Germline loops: CDR1 MNHNS, CDR2 SASEGT. Trimming removed 3 bases from V and 5 bases from J, with 14 bases in between.